The T cell receptor beta chain under discussion was sequenced for a study of blood T cell repertoires in COVID-19. The wider study: Samples representing acute and convalescent COVID-19 were sourced from the United States, Italy and Spain. Sample material is recorded as cDNA or gDNA derived from T cells, B-cell-depleted T cells, or PBMCs.

In the original workflow: Estimated nucleated cell counts came from reference gene primer amplification. TCRdb's copy holds only in-frame clones and misses some; the assay was immunoSEQ multiplex PCR. The V and J calls and clone size were taken over from that table, and D and trimming were inferred from the DNA. The sample records around 35,000 clones, more than 75% being singletons. The receptor comes from a man between 65 and 85 years old with acute or convalescent COVID-19. Sample: peripheral blood.

The CDR3 DNA reads as TGTGCCAGCAGCTTGAGGCCACTCAGCCAAGAGACCCAGTACTTC. This translates into CASSLRPLSQETQYF. V gene TRBV7-2 combines with J gene TRBJ2-5, with no clear D. CDR3 length: 15 residues. V gave up 3 bases and J gave up 1 base, with 12 bases separating them. Germline V gene data show CDR1 as SGHTA and CDR2 as FQGNSA. The complete variable domain, with remaining parts taken from reference TRBV7-2 and TRBJ2-5, reads GAGVSQSPSNKVTEKGKDVELRCDPISGHTALYWYRQSLGQGLEFLIYFQGNSAPDKSGLPSDRFSAERTGGSVSTLTIQRTQQEDSAVYLCASSLRPLSQETQYFGPGTRLLVL.